This TCR beta chain was captured in a study of spatial heterogeneity in lung cancer (dated by TCRdb to the late 2010s). Turning to the overall study: Samples were obtained from about 75 patients with early-stage, untreated non-small cell lung cancer from the lung TRACERx cohort. Follow-up PBMC samples were sequenced whenever the samples were available, and the median time to follow-up was about 2 years after resection. More beta-chain than alpha-chain transcripts were consistently detected, likely reflecting higher beta-chain transcript abundance. In the raw uncorrected reads, each unique combination of TCR and UMI appeared on average more than ten times. In non-small cell lung cancer, the study made a quantitative comparison of TCR alpha and beta repertoires among multiple tumor regions, matched nontumor lung and blood. The study linked features of the TCR repertoire to counts of nonsynonymous mutations, which were determined by whole-exome sequencing of tumor tissue. Both alpha and beta chains were TCR-sequenced in 220 or so tumor regions, under 70 matched nontumor lung samples and more than 50 PBMC samples obtained at surgery. Paper-wide results and their limitations: Only approximately 13 patients were included in the comparisons of baseline and follow-up blood repertoires. Ubiquitous expanded tumor TCRs showed up in blood more often at tumor resection than at routine follow-up. Additional single-cell paired TCR alpha and beta sequencing was considered necessary to confirm, at a functional level, the hypothesis that regional TCRs recognize regional mutations.

Library preparation employed 5' RACE. This sample was sequenced with a NextSeq 500. The TCR library protocol attached a unique molecular identifier to each TCR cDNA molecule to allow correction of PCR and sequencing errors. The paper's processing steps were these. TCR identification, UMI-based error correction and CDR3 extraction were performed with Decombinator tools. Expanded TCRs were defined as those above a frequency of 2 per 1,000, corresponding to the top 1% of the tumor frequency distribution. Each repertoire was subsampled 100 times to 5,000 TCRs, after which Renyi diversity was computed with the R vegan package. CDR3 similarity networks were constructed using string-kernel similarity of amino acid triplets, with links drawn between CDR3s whose pairwise similarity was above 0.82. TCRdb reanalyzed the raw reads on its own, using fastp at Q25 for trimming and MiXCR for clone calling, and kept in-frame beta chains. Every entry covers one CDR3 protein and lists the most common genes and DNA from its rows. The V and J calls here are based on TCRdb, not the publication. Counted in this sample were over 40,000 distinct CDR3 sequences; 12% of them appeared once. Of the sample, roughly a third falls within the top ten clones.

The CDR3, cysteine through phenylalanine, is 15 amino acids long. The read is trimmed to its CDR3 DNA, 45 bases read in frame from base 1. Relative to germline, V is missing 0 bases and J is missing 3 bases, with 7 bases of the junction outside any gene match. CDR1 and CDR2, per the germline V gene (reference sequence), are DFQATT and SNEGSKA. This clonotype came up many times. This receptor's antigen is unknown. It has no much larger one-base neighbor in the sample; base qualities were not kept. Read against the paper, the sample's time point label means: blood at routine non-recurrence follow-up after resection. Without any cell sorting, TCR sequencing was performed on whole RNA extracted either from tumor and nontumor lung tissue or from cryopreserved PBMC samples. Only patients with enough RNA available from two or more tumor regions were chosen for TCR sequencing.

This clonotype was obtained from a male donor with early-stage non-small cell lung cancer. The sample was PBMCs, taken at follow-up. Recombination connected TRBV20-1 to TRBJ1-2; 7 junctional bases match TRBD1. DNA sequence: TGCAGTGCTAGAGATTGGCAGGGGGGTGACTATGGCTACACCTTC. The encoded protein is CSARDWQGGDYGYTF.